These T cell receptor beta chains were read from a single sample in a study of T cell responses to AZD1222 COVID-19 vaccine. Data came from immunoSEQ multiplex PCR; TCRdb stores just in-frame clones and leaves some out. The sample carries roughly 100,000 clones, roughly nine tenths recorded once. The sample here was peripheral blood, taken on day 0 of AZD1222 vaccination. The receptors stem from an adult in good health. The CDR3 runs from the conserved cysteine through the conserved F or W. The order of the fields is D gene, clone size, J gene, V gene, CDR3 protein, CDR3 DNA. The D gene is left open where the match is weak. Size is stated for part of the rows, as once, few or many counts, or as a class when the clone is expanded.

NA | NA | TRBJ1-2 | TRBV10-3 | CAISDKSMSSLLGGYTF | TGTGCCATCAGTGATAAGTCTATGAGCTCACTACTGGGGGGCTACACCTTC
TRBD2 | NA | TRBJ2-7 | TRBV7-2 | CASSSGGGSYEQYF | TGTGCCAGCAGCTCCGGGGGGGGCTCATACGAGCAGTACTTC
NA | NA | TRBJ2-7 | TRBV24-1 | CATSDGDFSYEQYF | TGTGCCACCAGTGATGGGGACTTCTCCTACGAGCAGTACTTC
NA | NA | TRBJ2-7 | TRBV5-1 | CASSLGETLGEQYF | TGCGCCAGCAGCTTGGGGGAGACCCTTGGCGAGCAGTACTTC
NA | NA | TRBJ2-2 | TRBV5-4 | CASSLDFNTGELFF | TGTGCCAGCAGCTTAGACTTCAACACCGGGGAGCTGTTTTTT
NA | NA | TRBJ2-6 | TRBV7-2 | CASSLVGTGANVLTF | TGTGCCAGCAGCTTAGTTGGGACAGGGGCCAACGTCCTGACTTTC
TRBD1 | NA | TRBJ1-6 | TRBV27 | CATSGGGALHF | TGTGCCACCTCAGGGGGAGGGGCCCTCCACTTT
TRBD1 | NA | TRBJ2-7 | TRBV7-2 | CASSLVGTGKNSQYF | TGTGCCAGCAGCTTAGTGGGGACAGGGAAGAACTCGCAGTACTTC
TRBD1 | once | TRBJ2-1 | TRBV6-5 | CASSFGQGRYNEQFF | TGTGCCAGCAGTTTCGGACAGGGGAGGTACAATGAGCAGTTCTTC
TRBD1 | once | TRBJ1-2 | TRBV10-3 | CQTGNYGYTF | TGTCAGACAGGGAACTATGGCTACACCTTC
TRBD2 | NA | TRBJ2-5 | TRBV7-9 | CASSETSVETQYF | TGTGCCAGCAGCGAAACTAGCGTAGAGACCCAGTACTTC
NA | NA | TRBJ2-7 | TRBV6-5 | CASSSLRGSYEQYF | TGTGCCAGCAGTTCACTCCGGGGGTCCTACGAGCAGTACTTC
NA | NA | TRBJ1-4 | TRBV4-1 | CASSQRDPAGEFKLFF | TGCGCCAGCAGCCAACGAGATCCGGCAGGGGAGTTTAAACTGTTTTTT
NA | NA | TRBJ2-6 | TRBV15 | CATRIEGSGANVLTF | TGTGCCACCAGGATTGAGGGGTCTGGGGCCAACGTCCTGACTTTC
TRBD2 | NA | TRBJ2-5 | TRBV7-7 | CASSLSVAGGQETQYF | TGTGCCAGCAGCTTATCAGTAGCGGGAGGACAAGAGACCCAGTACTTC
NA | NA | TRBJ2-2 | TRBV5-1 | CASSFGGTGELFF | TGCGCCAGCAGCTTCGGGGGAACCGGGGAGCTGTTTTTT
TRBD2 | NA | TRBJ2-5 | TRBV7-8 | CASSFGLAGGETQYF | TGTGCCAGCAGCTTTGGACTAGCGGGAGGAGAGACCCAGTACTTC
TRBD2 | NA | TRBJ2-3 | TRBV5-1 | CASSPLAGGPTDTQYF | TGCGCCAGCAGCCCTCTAGCGGGAGGGCCCACAGATACGCAGTATTTT
NA | NA | TRBJ2-1 | TRBV20-1 | CSAYFNEQFF | TGCAGTGCTTACTTCAATGAGCAGTTCTTC
TRBD2 | NA | TRBJ2-2 | TRBV2 | CASSGLAGADGELFF | TGTGCCAGCAGTGGACTAGCGGGAGCGGACGGGGAGCTGTTTTTT
NA | NA | TRBJ1-1 | TRBV7-8 | CASSLGNRRMTEAFF | TGTGCCAGCAGCTTAGGGAACAGGCGGATGACTGAAGCTTTCTTT
NA | NA | TRBJ2-7 | TRBV27 | CASSLLGGSYEQYF | TGTGCCAGCAGTTTATTAGGGGGCTCCTACGAGCAGTACTTC
NA | NA | TRBJ2-1 | TRBV28 | CASSSDPRSYEQFF | TGTGCCAGCAGTTCAGACCCTAGGTCTTATGAGCAGTTCTTC
NA | NA | TRBJ1-4 | TRBV28 | CASRSTNEKLFF | TGTGCCAGCAGATCAACTAATGAAAAACTGTTTTTT
TRBD2 | NA | TRBJ2-5 | TRBV2 | CASSDIRTSGSLGQETQYF | TGTGCCAGCAGTGATATACGGACTAGCGGGAGCCTGGGACAAGAGACCCAGTACTTC
NA | once | TRBJ1-5 | TRBV19 | CASSTTVTASGNQPQHF | TGTGCCAGTAGTACCACGGTGACGGCCTCAGGCAATCAGCCCCAGCATTTT
NA | NA | TRBJ1-5 | TRBV4-1 | CASSSRPDNSNQPQHF | TGCGCCAGCAGCTCACGGCCAGACAATAGCAATCAGCCCCAGCATTTT
NA | NA | TRBJ1-1 | TRBV5-4 | CASSPRELYDTEAFF | TGTGCCAGCAGCCCCCGGGAGCTGTACGACACTGAAGCTTTCTTT
NA | NA | TRBJ1-2 | TRBV15 | CATSRDRVRGYTF | TGTGCCACCAGCAGAGATCGGGTCCGAGGCTACACCTTC
TRBD1 | NA | TRBJ1-1 | TRBV4-2 | CASSQEGTGAYLNTEAFF | TGTGCCAGCAGCCAAGAGGGGACAGGGGCCTACTTGAACACTGAAGCTTTCTTT
TRBD2 | NA | TRBJ2-1 | TRBV5-1 | CASSSGENNEQFF | TGCGCCAGCAGTAGCGGGGAAAACAATGAGCAGTTCTTC
TRBD1 | once | TRBJ1-3 | TRBV5-1 | CASSLDGTGGGNTIYF | TGCGCCAGCAGCTTGGACGGGACAGGGGGTGGAAACACCATATATTTT
TRBD1 | NA | TRBJ1-4 | TRBV6-1 | CASSDIGQGREKLFF | TGTGCCAGCAGTGATATAGGACAGGGGCGCGAAAAACTGTTTTTT
NA | NA | TRBJ1-5 | TRBV19 | CASSPGSYSNQPQHF | TGTGCCAGTAGTCCGGGATCGTATAGCAATCAGCCCCAGCATTTT
NA | NA | TRBJ1-1 | TRBV10-3 | CAISESGKADTEAFF | TGTGCCATCAGTGAGTCCGGGAAAGCGGACACTGAAGCTTTCTTT
NA | NA | TRBJ2-7 | TRBV28 | CASLSSTSYEQYF | TGTGCCAGTCTGAGTTCGACCTCCTACGAGCAGTACTTC
NA | NA | TRBJ2-7 | TRBV11-2 | CASSLDSERFGQYF | TGTGCCAGCAGCTTAGACTCCGAGAGGTTTGGGCAGTACTTC
TRBD2 | NA | TRBJ2-3 | TRBV3-1/TRBV3-2 | CASSPLAGGPIGTQYF | TGTGCCAGCAGTCCACTGGCGGGAGGGCCAATTGGTACGCAGTATTTT
TRBD1 | NA | TRBJ2-1 | TRBV7-2 | CASSLPRDRSAYNEQFF | TGTGCCAGCAGCTTACCCCGGGACAGGTCAGCCTACAATGAGCAGTTCTTC
TRBD1 | NA | TRBJ1-1 | TRBV19 | CASHGTGVRVAEAFF | TGTGCCAGCCACGGGACAGGGGTACGCGTCGCTGAAGCTTTCTTT
NA | NA | TRBJ2-1 | TRBV24-1 | CATSEGLYNEQFF | TGTGCCACCAGTGAAGGACTTTACAATGAGCAGTTCTTC
NA | NA | TRBJ2-1 | TRBV20-1 | CSASEWDVASVEFF | TGCAGTGCTAGTGAGTGGGACGTTGCTTCGGTAGAGTTCTTC
NA | NA | TRBJ2-2 | TRBV28 | CASSLPTGELFF | TGTGCCAGCTCCTTACCGACCGGGGAGCTGTTTTTT
TRBD2 | NA | TRBJ2-1 | TRBV19 | CASSPGDYSLNEQFF | TGTGCCAGTAGTCCTGGGGACTACTCCCTCAATGAGCAGTTCTTC
NA | few | TRBJ1-1 | TRBV19 | CASSPNGAEAFF | TGTGCCAGTAGTCCCAACGGCGCTGAAGCTTTCTTT
NA | once | TRBJ2-7 | TRBV28 | CASSLSSGPIAYEQYF | TGTGCCAGCAGTTTATCCTCTGGGCCGATAGCCTACGAGCAGTACTTC
TRBD2 | NA | TRBJ2-4 | TRBV2 | CASRLTSGSRGNIQYF | TGTGCCAGCAGGTTGACTAGCGGGAGCCGGGGAAACATTCAGTACTTC
TRBD1 | NA | TRBJ2-7 | TRBV7-2 | CASSSTGTGAYEQYF | TGTGCCAGCAGCTCGACCGGGACAGGGGCCTACGAGCAGTACTTC
NA | NA | TRBJ1-6 | TRBV4-2 | CASSQGLLNNSPLHF | TGTGCCAGCAGCCAAGGGTTGCTCAATAATTCACCCCTCCACTTT
TRBD1 | NA | TRBJ2-1 | TRBV5-1 | CASSKTGGYNEQFF | TGCGCCAGCAGCAAGACAGGGGGTTACAATGAGCAGTTCTTC
NA | NA | TRBJ2-1 | TRBV7-3 | CASSLRIADEQFF | TGTGCCAGCAGCTTGAGAATTGCGGATGAGCAGTTCTTC
NA | NA | TRBJ2-2 | TRBV19 | CASSQGIDGELFF | TGTGCCAGTTCACAGGGTATCGACGGGGAGCTGTTTTTT
NA | NA | TRBJ2-2 | TRBV6-4 | CASSDSLGVDTGELFF | TGTGCCAGCAGTGACTCTTTGGGGGTTGACACCGGGGAGCTGTTTTTT
TRBD1 | NA | TRBJ1-2 | TRBV7-2 | CATSPTGSYGYTF | TGTGCCACCTCCCCGACAGGGTCCTATGGCTACACCTTC
TRBD2 | NA | TRBJ2-3 | TRBV7-3 | CASSSYGTSGSLRNTQYF | TGTGCCAGCAGCTCATACGGGACTAGCGGATCTTTAAGGAATACGCAGTATTTT